Each of the 19 T cell receptor beta chains below was sequenced from the same sample in a study of blood T cell repertoires in COVID-19. Profiling relied on immunoSEQ multiplex PCR, and the TCRdb table lists in-frame clones only, not all of them. The table includes under 500,000 clones, roughly 91% detected once. Source material: peripheral blood. Source of these receptors: a woman aged 25-40 years with acute or convalescent COVID-19.

This clone was observed a single time. The chain combines TRBV2 with TRBJ1-6; a weak D match, TRBD1 (6 bases). The CDR3 has 13 amino acids. Per the germline V gene, CDR1 is SNHLY and CDR2 is FYNNEI. V shed 6 bases and J shed 10 bases, with 13 bases lying between them. The CDR3 sequence: CASRSQGESPLHF. CDR3 in DNA: TGTGCCAGCAGGTCACAGGGAGAGTCACCCCTCCACTTT.

The chain joins TRBV4-1 to TRBJ2-5; TRBD1 matches 8 bases. This CDR3 contains 18 residues. V shed 1 base and J 2 bases; nucleotides not matched to a gene: 12. Germline CDR1 reads MGHRA; CDR2 reads YSYEKL. The chain's CDR3 is CASSQGSRQGPRQETQYF. The CDR3 region has the DNA TGCGCCAGCAGCCAAGGGTCACGACAGGGGCCCCGACAAGAGACCCAGTACTTC.

As for this clone: Within the sample, other DNA sequences also encode this same CDR3. This chain links TRBV3-1 (or the pseudogene TRBV3-2) with TRBJ1-5, with D maybe TRBD1 (6 bases). The CDR3 loop spans 14 amino acids. Germline assignment: CDR1 LGHDT and CDR2 YNNKEL (reference sequence). V lost 4 bases and J lost 2, with 9 bases in between. The CDR3 region is CASSPRQGNQPQHF. CDR3 DNA sequence: TGTGCCAGCAGCCCCAGACAGGGCAATCAGCCCCAGCATTTT.

The rearrangement uses TRBV25-1 and TRBJ1-6; D gene ambiguous. V was trimmed by 1 base and J by 7 bases, leaving 11 bases between them. Germline V gives CDR1 MGHDK, CDR2 SYGVNS. The CDR3 length is 15 residues. CDR3 bases: TGTGCCAGCAGTGAATCAACAGTGCTAAATTCACCCCTCCACTTT. Its translation: CASSESTVLNSPLHF.

This chain joins TRBV10-3 and TRBJ2-7; 7 bases line up with TRBD2. The ends lost 6 bases at V and 2 bases at J; junction bases unmatched: 7. There are 14 residues in the CDR3. Germline values: CDR1 ENHRY, CDR2 SYGVKD. The CDR3, as DNA: TGTGCCATCAGCGAGGGCGGGGGAACCTACGAGCAGTACTTC. This sequence encodes CAISEGGGTYEQYF.

The CDR3 nucleotides are TGTGCCAGCAGCTTGGCCGGCTCTGGGGCCAACGTCCTGACTTTC. It codes for CASSLAGSGANVLTF. J is TRBJ2-6 and V is TRBV5-5; D is undetermined. Trimming left V 0 bases short and J 0 bases short, with 4 bases between. The CDR3 is made up of 15 amino acids. CDR1 and CDR2 (germline): SGHKS, YYEKEE (reference sequence).

The V and J genes are TRBV7-8 and TRBJ2-3; no firm D call. Germline values: CDR1 SGHVS, CDR2 FQNEAQ. The CDR3 contains 14 residues. The ends were cut back, 1 base at V and 2 bases at J, with 7 bases in the middle. CDR3 sequence reads: CASSLEQFTDTQYF. In nucleotides, the CDR3 is TGTGCCAGCAGCTTAGAACAGTTCACAGATACGCAGTATTTT.

V is TRBV7-9 and J is TRBJ2-3, with 7 bases matching TRBD1. The CDR3 runs to 17 residues. After removal of 5 bases from V and 1 base from J, the junction contained 12 bases not matched to a gene. Germline V gives CDR1 SEHNR, CDR2 FQNEAQ (reference sequence). CDR3 region: CASSTSNRGVGTDTQYF. The CDR3, as DNA: TGTGCCAGCAGCACGTCAAACAGGGGTGTGGGCACAGATACGCAGTATTTT.

The chain recombines TRBV10-2 with TRBJ1-5; 8 bases align to TRBD1. CDR1 and CDR2 (germline): WSHSY, SAAADI. J was trimmed by 6 bases and V by 7 bases; bases with no gene match: 5. CDR3 length: 13 amino acids. The CDR3 coding sequence is TGCGCCAGCAATGGCGACAGGGGTCAGCCCCAGCATTTT. Translation gives CASNGDRGQPQHF.

V and J are TRBV25-1 and TRBJ2-3; maybe TRBD2 (6 bases). V was cut by 2 bases and J by 1 base, with 10 bases left in between. This CDR3 has 15 amino acids. Germline CDR1 is MGHDK and CDR2 is SYGVNS. In DNA form, the CDR3 reads TGTGCCAGCAGTGAAGGAGGGTTGGGCACAGATACGCAGTATTTT. Translation: CASSEGGLGTDTQYF.

The V and J genes are TRBV2 and TRBJ1-3, with a weak D call TRBD1 (5 bases). CDR3 length equals 15 residues. V was clipped by 6 bases and J by 2 bases, with 14 bases between them. CDR1 is SNHLY, CDR2 FYNNEI, per germline. CDR3 sequence: CASRKTVLAGNTIYF. CDR3 bases: TGTGCCAGCAGAAAGACAGTTTTGGCTGGAAACACCATATATTTT.

The chain uses TRBV19 and TRBJ1-5; TRBD1 might be the D (6 bases). Germline V gives CDR1 LNHDA, CDR2 SQIVND (reference sequence). The V and J ends lost 7 bases and 0 bases respectively, with 16 bases between them. The CDR3 loop spans 16 amino acids. In nucleotides, the CDR3 is TGTGCCAGTATGGATTATGAGGGGGATAGCAATCAGCCCCAGCATTTT. Its translation: CASMDYEGDSNQPQHF.

This chain links TRBV27 with TRBJ2-2; 10 bases align to TRBD1. CDR3 size: 14 residues. Trimming took 6 bases from V and 7 from J; bases not matched to a gene: 5. The germline gives CDR1 MNHEY, CDR2 SMNVEV (reference sequence). CDR3 nucleotides: TGTGCCAGCAGCGCCGGGACAGGGGTCGGGGAGCTGTTTTTT. It translates to CASSAGTGVGELFF.

This clone was detected only a few times. V gene TRBV5-4 combines with J gene TRBJ2-7; a possible D gene is TRBD1 (5 bases). Germline V gives CDR1 SGHNT, CDR2 YYREEE (reference sequence). The CDR3 has 14 residues. Trimming removed 5 bases at V and 5 bases at J, with 17 bases between. CDR3 region: CASSFWGDLNEQYF. CDR3 nucleotides: TGTGCCAGCAGTTTCTGGGGCGATTTAAACGAGCAGTACTTC.

This chain links TRBV19 with TRBJ1-2; 8 bases agree with TRBD1. The germline V gene encodes CDR1 LNHDA and CDR2 SQIVND (reference sequence). CDR3 size: 14 residues. The V and J ends lost 7 bases and 3 bases, in that order; junction bases with no gene match: 7. Here the CDR3 reads CASTGQGIDYGYTF. CDR3 nucleotides: TGTGCCAGTACCGGACAGGGTATCGACTATGGCTACACCTTC.

This clone occurred once. V usage is TRBV9 and J usage is TRBJ2-7; 11 bases are a match to TRBD2. Germline CDR1 SGDLS, CDR2 YYNGEE. The junction had 7 bases not matched to a gene; V was cut back by 3 bases and J by 2 bases. The CDR3 is 16 residues long. The CDR3 protein is CASSADSGGAAYEQYF. CDR3 sequence (DNA): TGTGCCAGCAGCGCAGATAGCGGGGGGGCGGCCTACGAGCAGTACTTC.

The gene calls are TRBV11-2 and TRBJ2-1; unclear D gene. The germline V gene has CDR1 SGHAT and CDR2 FQNNGV. The CDR3 covers 13 residues. The germline V and J ends were trimmed by 1 base and 7 bases, with 8 bases remaining between them. CDR3 sequence (DNA): TGTGCCAGCAGCTTAGGTCTAAAAAATGAGCAGTTCTTC. It codes for CASSLGLKNEQFF.

To note about this clone: Within the sample, other DNA sequences also encode this same CDR3. J is TRBJ2-1 and V is TRBV27, with 7 bases that match TRBD2. After removal of 0 bases from V and 7 bases from J, the junction contained 3 bases not matched to a gene. The CDR3 extends over 14 amino acids. Per the germline V gene, CDR1 is MNHEY and CDR2 is SMNVEV (reference sequence). The CDR3, as DNA: TGTGCCAGCAGTTTATCGGGGAGGGCTAATGAGCAGTTCTTC. It yields the protein CASSLSGRANEQFF.

The CDR3 sequence: CASSQVDSQNTEAFF. DNA of the CDR3: TGTGCCAGCAGCCAAGTTGACAGTCAGAACACTGAAGCTTTCTTT. The genes are TRBV14 and TRBJ1-1, with a possible D match to TRBD1 (5 bases). The V end lost 1 base, the J end lost 1 base, and 10 bases lay between the germline ends. The CDR3 runs to 15 residues. Germline-derived CDR1 and CDR2 are SGHDN and FVKESK.